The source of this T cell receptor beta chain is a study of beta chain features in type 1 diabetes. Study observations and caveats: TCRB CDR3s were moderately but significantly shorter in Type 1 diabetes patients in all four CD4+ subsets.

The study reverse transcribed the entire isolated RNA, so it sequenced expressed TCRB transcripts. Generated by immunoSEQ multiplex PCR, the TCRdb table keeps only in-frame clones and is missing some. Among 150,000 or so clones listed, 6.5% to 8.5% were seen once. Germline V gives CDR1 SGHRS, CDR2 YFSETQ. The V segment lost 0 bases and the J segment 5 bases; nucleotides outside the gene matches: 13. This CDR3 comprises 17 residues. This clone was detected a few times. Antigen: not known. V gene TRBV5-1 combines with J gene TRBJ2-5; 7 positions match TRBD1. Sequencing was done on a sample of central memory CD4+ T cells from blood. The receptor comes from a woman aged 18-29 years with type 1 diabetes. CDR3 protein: CASSLEGLRGGRETQYF. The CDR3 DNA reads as TGCGCCAGCAGCTTGGAAGGGCTTAGAGGGGGCCGTGAGACCCAGTACTTC.